This T cell receptor beta chain was documented in a study of cytomegalovirus exposure and HLA in healthy donors. In this sample, this clone turned up a few times. The PCR had 60 Vbeta and 13 Jbeta primers. Only in-frame clones appear in the TCRdb table, and some are missing; sequencing was by immunoSEQ multiplex PCR. The data contain some 93,000 clones, over 55% of them singletons. CDR1 is SGHRS and CDR2 is YFSETQ in the germline V gene. Trimming cost V 0 bases and J 2 bases, with 9 bases left between them. The CDR3 contains 15 residues. The receptor was derived from a boy aged 10-17 years in good health and CMV-seropositive. The sample consisted of PBMCs. The chain couples TRBV5-1 to TRBJ1-3; D perhaps matches TRBD1 (6 bases). In nucleotides, the CDR3 is TGCGCCAGCAGCTTGGCAGGGGCGACTGGAAACACCATATATTTT. It specifies CASSLAGATGNTIYF.